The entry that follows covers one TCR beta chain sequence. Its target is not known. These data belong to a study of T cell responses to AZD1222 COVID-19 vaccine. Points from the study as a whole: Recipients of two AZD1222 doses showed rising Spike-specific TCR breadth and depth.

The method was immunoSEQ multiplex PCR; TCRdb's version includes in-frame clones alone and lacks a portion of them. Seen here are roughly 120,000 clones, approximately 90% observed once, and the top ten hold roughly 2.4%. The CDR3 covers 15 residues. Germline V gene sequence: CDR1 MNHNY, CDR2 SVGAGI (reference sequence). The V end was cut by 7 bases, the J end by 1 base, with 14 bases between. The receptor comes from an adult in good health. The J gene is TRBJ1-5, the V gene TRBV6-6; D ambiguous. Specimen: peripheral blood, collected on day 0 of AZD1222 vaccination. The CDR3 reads CASTKEAASNQPQHF. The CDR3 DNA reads TGTGCCAGCACCAAAGAGGCAGCAAGCAATCAGCCCCAGCATTTT.